This T cell receptor (beta chain) appears in the sequencing data of a study of blood T cell repertoires in COVID-19. For the study at large: COVID-19 samples collected from the United States, Italy and Spain covered acute and convalescent phases. T cells, B-cell-depleted T cells, or PBMCs provided the cDNA or gDNA that served as material.

In terms of age and location, participants ranged from about 18 to 95 years and lived in about 25 US areas. As processed by the authors: Estimation of nucleated cell counts relied on the amplification of reference gene primers. Measured with immunoSEQ multiplex PCR; TCRdb has only the in-frame clones, and not every one. D and trimming were read from the DNA, whereas the V and J calls and clone size are those reported in that table. This table holds around 140,000 clones, around 80% found once. Germline V CDR1 and CDR2: ENHRY, SYGVKD. The CDR3 contains 14 residues. V lost 5 bases and J lost 4, with 12 bases in between.

This TCR derives from a man aged 40-49 years with acute COVID-19. The chain couples TRBV10-3 to TRBJ2-1, with D possibly TRBD1 on 6 matching bases. Sequenced: PBMCs or T cells enriched from blood (not recorded which). The CDR3 DNA sequence: TGTGCCATCAGTTCAGGGGACCCTTACAATGAGCAGTTCTTC. It codes for CAISSGDPYNEQFF.